What follows is one T cell receptor (beta chain) and its context. Its matching antigen is unknown. The time point was: patch test 3, about 24 weeks after DPC sensitization. Treatment noted: therapeutic diphenylcyclopropenone sensitization with weekly scalp DPC. This CDR3 spans 13 amino acids. Germline-derived CDR1 and CDR2 are SNHLY and FYNNEI. V was cut by 6 bases and J by 11 bases, with 17 bases left in between. This record comes from a study of human T cells and chemical hapten exposure. Study in general: DPC at 2% was the sensitizing agent, placed on about 2 cm by about 2 cm of upper inner arm skin. Across the whole study, which lasted roughly 24 weeks, patients were given diphenylcyclopropenone on the scalp once a week.

TCRdb reprocessed the RACE reads with MiXCR, giving one entry per CDR3 protein. Seen here are about 160,000 distinct CDR3 sequences, 25% to 30% observed once, and the top ten hold about 2.1%. General observations from the study: TCRs exceeding 1 in 1000 frequency stayed unchanged with DPC sensitization.

The clonotype originates from a woman aged 18-29 years with alopecia areata. Some clones in this sample may be carry-over from other donors' samples. The material sequenced was whole blood, taken in connection with sensitization to the hapten diphenylcyclopropenone (DPC). The J gene is TRBJ1-5, the V gene TRBV2, with a weak D call TRBD1 (5 bases). CDR3 sequence (DNA): TGTGCCAGCAGCAAAGACACCCTAGGGGCCCAGCATTTT. It is translated as CASSKDTLGAQHF.